One and the same sample provided the 15 T cell receptor beta chains below, sequenced in a study of high-grade serous ovarian cancer treatment subgroups. The table came from immunoSEQ multiplex PCR; TCRdb's copy has only in-frame clones and leaves some out. The sample holds nearly 8,000 clones, approximately 72% seen once. The tumor samples were collected prior to definitive surgery or chemotherapy. The sample comprised tumor tissue. Receptors were obtained from a human donor with high-grade serous ovarian cancer.

The chain couples TRBV6-5 to TRBJ2-1, with D possibly matching TRBD2 (6 bases). Germline V CDR1 and CDR2: MNHEY, SVGAGI. V was clipped by 6 bases and J by 3 bases, with 9 bases between them. The CDR3 sequence is 13 residues long. The CDR3 DNA reads TGTGCCAGCAGCCCCGGGGGCTACAATGAGCAGTTCTTC. Protein: CASSPGGYNEQFF.

The chain has TRBV7-2 and TRBJ2-5; no reliable D call. The ends were cut back, 3 bases at V and 1 base at J, with 6 bases in the middle. Germline V gene lookup returns CDR1 SGHTA and CDR2 FQGNSA. The length of the CDR3 is 13 residues. Written as DNA, the CDR3 is TGTGCCAGCAGCTTCCAGAGCCAAGAGACCCAGTACTTC. Protein sequence: CASSFQSQETQYF.

The V and J genes are TRBV27 and TRBJ1-1; 7 bases fit TRBD1. Germline CDR1 reads MNHEY; CDR2 reads SMNVEV (reference sequence). Trimming at V came to 5 bases and at J to 2 bases, leaving 8 bases not matched to a gene. The CDR3 has 15 amino acids. CDR3 in DNA: TGTGCCAGCAGTCCGCTGGGACAGACAAACACTGAAGCTTTCTTT. Amino acid sequence: CASSPLGQTNTEAFF.

This clone appeared once. The chain links TRBV7-3 to TRBJ2-2; D uncertain. The CDR3 extends over 15 amino acids. Trimming pared 2 bases from V and 6 bases from J, leaving 13 bases between. Germline V gene lookup returns CDR1 SGHTA and CDR2 FQGTGA. DNA of the CDR3: TGTGCCAGCAGCTTAGCCGGCGTGCTTTCCGGGGAGCTGTTTTTT. Protein product: CASSLAGVLSGELFF.

This clone was counted only a few times. Other DNA sequences from this sample encode an identical CDR3 as well. The V call is TRBV6-5, the J call TRBJ1-4; 9 nucleotides line up with TRBD1. Losses at the gene ends were 2 bases for V and 5 bases for J; bases not matched to a gene: 3. The CDR3 totals 15 residues. CDR1 MNHEY and CDR2 SVGAGI come from the germline V gene. In nucleotides, the CDR3 is TGTGCCAGCAGTTACCGGGACAGGGTCAATGAAAAACTGTTTTTT. It is translated as CASSYRDRVNEKLFF.

V and J are TRBV7-2 and TRBJ1-1, with D perhaps TRBD1 (5 bases). The germline CDR1 and CDR2 sequences are SGHTA and FQGNSA. The CDR3 is made up of 15 amino acids. The V end lost 5 bases, the J end lost 1 base, and 14 bases lay between the germline ends. The CDR3: CASSLFPRGNTEAFF. CDR3 bases: TGTGCCAGCAGCCTCTTCCCTAGGGGGAACACTGAAGCTTTCTTT.

The chain couples TRBV29-1 to TRBJ1-3, with a weak D call TRBD1 (5 bases). V dropped 4 bases and J dropped 5 bases, with 9 bases sitting between them. CDR3 length equals 12 residues. Germline assignment: CDR1 SQVTM and CDR2 ANQGSEA. The CDR3 coding sequence is TGCAGCGTTGGGGAGGGGCGAAACACCATATATTTT. It encodes CSVGEGRNTIYF.

V and J are TRBV4-2 and TRBJ2-7; 11 positions match TRBD2. Germline-derived CDR1 and CDR2 are LGHNA and YNFKEQ. V lost 4 bases and J lost 6; bases outside the gene matches: 11. This CDR3 is 16 amino acids long. The CDR3 loop reads CASSPGSLAGGSEQYF. CDR3 DNA sequence: TGTGCCAGCAGCCCTGGATCTCTAGCGGGAGGTAGCGAGCAGTACTTC.

This clone has more than one count but fewer than ten. The rearrangement links TRBV15 to TRBJ1-5; D may be TRBD1 (6 bases). The CDR3 has 15 residues. Germline V gene lookup returns CDR1 LNHNV and CDR2 YYDKDF (reference sequence). Trimming shortened V by 1 base and J by 4 bases, and 11 bases separated the two germline ends. In DNA, the CDR3 is TGTGCCACCAGCAGAGCGCGGCAGGGGAATCAGCCCCAGCATTTT. The encoded protein is CATSRARQGNQPQHF.

V is TRBV19 and J is TRBJ1-4, with 8 bases matching TRBD1. Germline values: CDR1 LNHDA, CDR2 SQIVND (reference sequence). The CDR3 has 14 amino acids. Trimming took 10 bases from V and 3 from J; bases not matched to a gene: 7. Written as DNA, the CDR3 is TGTGCCACCTCAGGGGACAGGCCTAATGAAAAACTGTTTTTT. As protein: CATSGDRPNEKLFF.

By share, this clone counts as medium-sized. In nucleotides, the CDR3 is TGCGCCAGCAGCCAAGAACTGGGAAACACCATATATTTT. Amino acid sequence: CASSQELGNTIYF. The genes are TRBV4-1 and TRBJ1-3; the D is unclear. The CDR3 contains 13 residues. V lost 0 bases, J lost 4 bases, and 4 bases lay in between. Looked up from germline, CDR1 is MGHRA and CDR2 is YSYEKL.

This chain uses TRBV7-3 with TRBJ2-6; the D is unclear. The germline V and J ends were trimmed by 2 bases and 0 bases, with 11 bases remaining between them. The CDR3 sequence is 17 residues long. CDR1 SGHTA and CDR2 FQGTGA come from the germline V gene. In DNA, the CDR3 is TGTGCCAGCAGCTTAGGGTTACTATACTCTGGGGCCAACGTCCTGACTTTC. Protein: CASSLGLLYSGANVLTF.

The V call is TRBV19, the J call TRBJ1-4; D remains unclear. The V end lost 5 bases, the J end lost 3 bases, and 10 bases lay between the germline ends. This CDR3 has 14 residues. Looked up from germline, CDR1 is LNHDA and CDR2 is SQIVND (reference sequence). As DNA, the CDR3 is TGTGCCAGTAGTGTCCAGGAGCCTAATGAAAAACTGTTTTTT. This codes for CASSVQEPNEKLFF.

The chain links TRBV7-6 to TRBJ2-1; the D gene is possibly TRBD1 (6 bases). The CDR3 runs 17 residues. Looked up from germline, CDR1 is SGHVS and CDR2 is FNYEAQ. Between the trimmed V and J ends, which lost 2 bases and 0 bases, there was a span of 14 bases. The CDR3 DNA follows: TGTGCCAGCAGCTTATTGACAGGCGATAGCTCCTACAATGAGCAGTTCTTC. Translating it yields CASSLLTGDSSYNEQFF.

V usage is TRBV7-9 and J usage is TRBJ2-3; tentative D call: TRBD2 (5 bases). This CDR3 is 15 amino acids long. From germline, CDR1 is SEHNR and CDR2 FQNEAQ (reference sequence). Trimming cost V 1 base and J 4 bases, with 12 bases left between them. The CDR3 is CASSLVTGKADTQYF. As DNA, the CDR3 is TGTGCCAGCAGCTTAGTGACGGGAAAGGCAGATACGCAGTATTTT.